This T cell receptor (beta chain) was identified during a study of T cell responses to AZD1222 COVID-19 vaccine. About this clone itself: What it binds is unknown.

V dropped 3 bases and J dropped 2; count of bases not matched to a gene: 13. The CDR3 sequence is 18 residues long. Germline V lookup: CDR1 SNHLY, CDR2 FYNNEI. Assay used: immunoSEQ multiplex PCR; TCRdb lists only in-frame clones, some missing. The table has around 150,000 clones, approximately 92% seen once. The study's findings and limits: Donors in the cohort were predominantly white British and more often female, and clonal diversity was possibly underestimated.

The chain is built from TRBV2 and TRBJ1-2; TRBD1 matches 9 bases. Material: peripheral blood, obtained on day 0 of AZD1222 vaccination. The receptor was derived from an adult in good health. The CDR3 spells CASSDIPGTGLLNYGYTF. CDR3 coding DNA: TGTGCCAGCAGTGATATACCCGGGACAGGGCTCCTCAACTATGGCTACACCTTC. Full variable domain (remainder filled in from reference TRBV2 and TRBJ1-2): EPEVTQTPSHQVTQMGQEVILRCVPISNHLYFYWYRQILGQKVEFLVSFYNNEISEKSEIFDDQFSVERPDGSNFTLKIRSTKLEDSAMYFCASSDIPGTGLLNYGYTFGSGTRLTVV.